The 7 T cell receptor beta chains below come from one sample, sequenced in a study of T cell responses to AZD1222 COVID-19 vaccine (dated by TCRdb to the early 2020s). The time point label here, explained by the study, means: about 28 days (+/-7) after the second vaccine dose. Library preparation used the immunoSEQ multiplex PCR assay. Imported from immuneACCESS, the table was reduced by TCRdb to in-frame sequences with V and J called. These copies leave out some clones; in studies compared against another copy, an unresolved V gene accounts for under half, and the cause of the remainder is not known. The sample data list about 56,000 clones, and 75% to 90% of these were observed just once. The ten most abundant clones make up 6.5% to 8.5% of the sample. The sequencing used peripheral blood, collected 28 days after the second AZD1222 dose. The source of these receptors is an adult who received the AZD1222 COVID-19 vaccine.

This clone was seen just once. The V gene is TRBV5-8, the J gene TRBJ2-2; 12 positions match TRBD2. In germline, CDR1 is SGHTS, CDR2 YDEGEE. This CDR3 is built from 16 residues. The V gene end was trimmed by 4 bases and the J gene end by 6 bases; junction bases not matched to a gene: 7. The CDR3 sequence: CASSMTGTSGPGELFF. The DNA for the CDR3 is TGTGCCAGCAGCATGACCGGGACTAGCGGGCCCGGGGAGCTGTTTTTT.

The chain joins TRBV30 to TRBJ2-7; a weak D match, TRBD1 (5 bases). Trimming took off 2 bases at V and 4 bases at J, with 9 bases between the two ends. CDR3 length: 12 residues. CDR1 is GTSNPN and CDR2 is SVGIG in the germline V gene (reference sequence). CDR3 residues: CAWSTTGYEQYF. The CDR3 DNA is TGTGCCTGGAGTACTACAGGATACGAGCAGTACTTC.

V and J are TRBV28 and TRBJ1-1; 8 nucleotides match TRBD1. The CDR3 loop spans 14 amino acids. The V gene's germline CDR1 is MDHEN and CDR2 SYDVKM. The V segment lost 5 bases and the J segment 3 bases; nucleotides outside the gene matches: 5. The CDR3 coding sequence is TGTGCCAGCAGTCTACCGGGACAGGACACTGAAGCTTTCTTT. Translated: CASSLPGQDTEAFF.

This clone was detected only once. The CDR3 coding sequence is TGTGCCAGCAGCCCACTCACCGGGACTAGCGGGCGGCGACCAGATACGCAGTATTTT. This codes for CASSPLTGTSGRRPDTQYF. The V gene is TRBV2, the J gene TRBJ2-3; 12 nucleotides match TRBD2. The CDR3 has 19 amino acids. V was pared by 6 bases and J by 4 bases, with 17 bases of the junction left unmatched. CDR1 and CDR2 (germline): SNHLY, FYNNEI.

This clone occurred a few times. The rearrangement joins TRBV7-6 to TRBJ2-1; TRBD1 might be the D (5 bases). CDR3 length equals 15 residues. CDR1 and CDR2 from the germline V gene are SGHVS and FNYEAQ. The V end was cut by 5 bases, the J end by 4 bases, with 15 bases between. The CDR3 coding sequence is TGTGCCAGCAGCCCGGACACGACTCCTTACAATGAGCAGTTCTTC. As protein: CASSPDTTPYNEQFF.

V usage is TRBV12-3 or TRBV12-4 and J usage is TRBJ2-1; D ambiguous. This CDR3 comprises 12 residues. Trimming cost V 7 bases and J 9 bases, with 13 bases left between them. In DNA form, the CDR3 reads TGTGCCAGCAATGGAGTGTATAGTGAGCAGTTCTTC. Its protein product is CASNGVYSEQFF.

J is TRBJ1-6 and V is TRBV10-3; D remains unclear. Per the germline V gene, CDR1 is ENHRY and CDR2 is SYGVKD. This CDR3 region has 13 residues. Trimming pared 3 bases from V and 10 bases from J, leaving 10 bases between. CDR3 residues: CAISDSGQSPLHF. The CDR3 DNA is TGTGCCATCAGTGATAGTGGGCAGTCACCCCTCCACTTT.